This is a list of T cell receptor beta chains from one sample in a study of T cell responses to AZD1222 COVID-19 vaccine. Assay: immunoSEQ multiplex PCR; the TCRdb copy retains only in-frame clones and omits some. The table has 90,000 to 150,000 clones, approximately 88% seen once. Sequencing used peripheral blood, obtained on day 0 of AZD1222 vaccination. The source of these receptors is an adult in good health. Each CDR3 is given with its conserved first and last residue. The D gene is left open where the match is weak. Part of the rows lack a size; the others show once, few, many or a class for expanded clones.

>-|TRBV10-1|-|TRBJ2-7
CASSESPDRGVQYF
TGCGCCAGCAGTGAGTCGCCGGACCGGGGAGTGCAGTACTTC
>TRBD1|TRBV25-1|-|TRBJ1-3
CASSPGGMSGNTIYF
TGTGCCAGCAGTCCAGGGGGTATGTCTGGAAACACCATATATTTT
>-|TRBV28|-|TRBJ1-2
CASSLGQANYGYTF
TGTGCCAGCAGTTTGGGGCAGGCGAACTATGGCTACACCTTC
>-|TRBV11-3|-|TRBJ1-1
CASNNGQNTEAFF
TGTGCCAGCAACAACGGTCAAAACACTGAAGCTTTCTTT
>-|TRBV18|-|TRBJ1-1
CASSPTGVEAFF
TGTGCCAGCTCACCCACCGGGGTTGAAGCTTTCTTT
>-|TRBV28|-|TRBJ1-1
CASSLILKGTEAFF
TGTGCCAGCAGTTTGATCTTAAAGGGCACTGAAGCTTTCTTT
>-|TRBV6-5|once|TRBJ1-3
CASSYSDRTPGNTIYF
TGTGCCAGCAGTTACTCAGACAGGACTCCTGGAAACACCATATATTTT
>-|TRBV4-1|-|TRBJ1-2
CASSETRGRRGWYGYTF
TGCGCCAGCAGCGAAACTAGGGGGAGGAGAGGCTGGTATGGCTACACCTTC
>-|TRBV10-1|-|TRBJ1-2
CASSESTDYGYTF
TGCGCCAGCAGTGAGTCTACAGACTATGGCTACACCTTC
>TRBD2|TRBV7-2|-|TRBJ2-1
CASTRRGGRYNEQFF
TGTGCCAGCACCCGGCGGGGGGGCCGATACAATGAGCAGTTCTTC
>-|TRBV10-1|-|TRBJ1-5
CASSGDLGQPQHF
TGCGCCAGCAGTGGTGATTTGGGTCAGCCCCAGCATTTT
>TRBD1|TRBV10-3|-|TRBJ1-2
CAIMGTGGGYGYTF
TGTGCCATCATGGGTACAGGGGGAGGCTATGGCTACACCTTC
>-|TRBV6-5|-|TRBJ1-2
CASSSRDTRLGYGYTF
TGTGCCAGCAGTTCCCGGGACACCCGGCTAGGCTATGGCTACACCTTC
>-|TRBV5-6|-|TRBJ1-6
CASSLGQANSPLHF
TGTGCCAGCAGCTTGGGTCAGGCCAATTCACCCCTCCACTTT
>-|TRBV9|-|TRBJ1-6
CASSGGAQYNSPLHF
TGTGCCAGCAGCGGTGGCGCCCAATATAATTCACCCCTCCACTTT
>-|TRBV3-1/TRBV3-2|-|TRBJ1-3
CASSQAGASSGNTIYF
TGTGCCAGCAGCCAAGCTGGCGCGAGCTCTGGAAACACCATATATTTT
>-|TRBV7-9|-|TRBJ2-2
CASSLRGRMAGELFF
TGTGCCAGCAGCTTAAGGGGTAGGATGGCCGGGGAGCTGTTTTTT
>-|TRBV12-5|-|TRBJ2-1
CASGLVISAGAPPSYNEQFF
TGTGCTAGTGGTTTGGTAATCTCCGCGGGGGCGCCACCCTCCTACAATGAGCAGTTCTTC
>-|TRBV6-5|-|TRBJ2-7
CASRKGTQLYEQYF
TGTGCCAGCAGGAAAGGGACACAACTCTACGAGCAGTACTTC
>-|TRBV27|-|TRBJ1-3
CASSLGYLTDTIYF
TGTGCCAGCAGTTTAGGGTATCTCACGGACACCATATATTTT
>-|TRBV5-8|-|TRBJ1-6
CASSLDRVRSPLHF
TGTGCCAGCAGCTTGGACAGGGTGCGTTCACCCCTCCACTTT
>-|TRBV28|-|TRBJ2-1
CASTRDTSEDEQFF
TGTGCCAGCACCCGGGACACCTCCGAGGATGAGCAGTTCTTC
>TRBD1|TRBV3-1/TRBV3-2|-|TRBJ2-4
CASSQWDRRNIQYF
TGTGCCAGCAGCCAGTGGGACAGAAGAAACATTCAGTACTTC
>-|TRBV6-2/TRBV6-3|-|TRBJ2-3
CASSYAGTLRDTQYF
TGTGCCAGCAGTTACGCAGGAACCCTCAGGGATACGCAGTATTTT
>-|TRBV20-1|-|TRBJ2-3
CSASRAGPSDTQYF
TGCAGTGCTAGTCGAGCCGGCCCCTCAGATACGCAGTATTTT
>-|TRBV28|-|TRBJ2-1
CASSLRGKWQFF
TGTGCCAGCAGTTTGCGCGGGAAATGGCAGTTCTTC
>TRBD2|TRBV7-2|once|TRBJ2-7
CASSLAYRGGWYEQYF
TGTGCCAGCAGCTTAGCGTATCGGGGGGGGTGGTACGAGCAGTACTTC
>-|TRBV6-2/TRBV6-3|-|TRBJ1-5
CASSDFGGQPQHF
TGTGCCAGCAGTGACTTCGGTGGGCAGCCCCAGCATTTT
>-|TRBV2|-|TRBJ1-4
CASSEAPTLVEKLFF
TGTGCCAGCAGTGAAGCGCCCACTTTGGTTGAAAAACTGTTTTTT
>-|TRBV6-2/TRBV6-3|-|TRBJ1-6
CASSYSPDRYNSPLHF
TGTGCCAGCAGTTACTCGCCGGACAGATATAATTCACCCCTCCACTTT
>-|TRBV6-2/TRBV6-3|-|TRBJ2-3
CASSYSFADTQYF
TGTGCCAGCAGTTATTCTTTCGCAGATACGCAGTATTTT
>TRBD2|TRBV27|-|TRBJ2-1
CATHPGTSGGAVDEQFF
TGTGCCACCCATCCCGGGACTAGCGGGGGGGCAGTCGATGAGCAGTTCTTC
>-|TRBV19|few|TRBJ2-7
CASSIPGSSYEQYF
TGTGCCAGTAGTATCCCGGGCAGCTCCTACGAGCAGTACTTC
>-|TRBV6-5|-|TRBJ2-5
CASAARETQYF
TGTGCCAGTGCCGCGCGAGAGACCCAGTACTTC
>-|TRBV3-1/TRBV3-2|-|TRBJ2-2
CASSPGAGLEDGELFF
TGTGCCAGCAGCCCCGGGGCAGGGTTGGAGGACGGGGAGCTGTTTTTT
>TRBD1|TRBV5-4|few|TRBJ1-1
CASSFDRGTEAAFF
TGTGCCAGCAGCTTCGACAGGGGGACCGAAGCAGCTTTCTTT
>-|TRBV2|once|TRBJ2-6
CASSLESSGANVLTF
TGTGCCAGCAGTCTGGAGAGCTCTGGGGCCAACGTCCTGACTTTC
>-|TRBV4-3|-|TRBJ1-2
CASSQEGQNNYGYTF
TGCGCCAGCAGCCAAGAAGGGCAGAACAACTATGGCTACACCTTC
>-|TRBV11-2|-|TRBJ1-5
CASSLDLTRPQHF
TGTGCCAGCAGCTTAGATCTTACACGGCCCCAGCATTTT
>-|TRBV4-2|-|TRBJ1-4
CASSQDWAATNEKLFF
TGTGCCAGCAGCCAAGATTGGGCGGCAACTAATGAAAAACTGTTTTTT
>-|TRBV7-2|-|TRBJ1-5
CASSPGLPNQPQHF
TGTGCCAGCAGCCCTGGACTTCCGAATCAGCCCCAGCATTTT
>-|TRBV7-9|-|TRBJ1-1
CASSLSGVVAFF
TGTGCCAGCAGCCTGAGTGGGGTAGTAGCTTTCTTT
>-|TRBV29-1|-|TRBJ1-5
CSVTTGLEQPQHF
TGCAGCGTCACGACAGGCTTGGAGCAGCCCCAGCATTTT
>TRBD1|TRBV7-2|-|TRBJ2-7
CASSRTGQPSYQQYF
TGTGCCAGCAGCCGGACGGGACAGCCTTCCTACCAGCAGTACTTC
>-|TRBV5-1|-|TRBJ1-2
CASSPWGSSEHYGYTF
TGCGCCAGCAGCCCCTGGGGGTCCTCGGAACACTATGGCTACACCTTC
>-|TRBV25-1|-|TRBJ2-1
CASSEYSMTANNEQFF
TGTGCCAGCAGTGAATATTCGATGACAGCAAACAATGAGCAGTTCTTC
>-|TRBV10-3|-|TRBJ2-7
CAISESGDEQYF
TGTGCCATCAGTGAGTCCGGGGACGAGCAGTACTTC
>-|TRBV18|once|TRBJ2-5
CASSPTGNEETQYF
TGTGCCAGCTCACCTACCGGGAACGAAGAGACCCAGTACTTC
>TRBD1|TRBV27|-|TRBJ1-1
CAGSLLGQGESTEAFF
TGTGCCGGCAGTTTACTCGGACAGGGAGAATCCACTGAAGCTTTCTTT